The T cell receptor (beta chain) under discussion was sequenced for a study of quantifying T cell responses using KT2 cells (dated by TCRdb to 2016 to 2017). About the investigation overall: RNA was DNase-treated and reverse transcribed with TCR alpha and beta constant-region primers, mostly using SuperScript III. The efficiency of the T4 ligation step under optimum conditions was estimated to be above 9.5%. To avoid over-amplification, PCR2 was carried out as a SYBR Green qPCR and halted once a predetermined fluorescence threshold was reached. General findings and caveats noted by the study authors: No side-by-side comparison of the pipeline with other TCR sequencing techniques was included in the study. Even at the lowest spike-in tested, roughly one KT2 cell per 100,000 PBMC, KT2 sequences were still detected. Detection of KT2 sequences showed saturation at very high KT2 spike-in numbers. Over several orders of magnitude, the number of KT2 alpha and beta sequences rose linearly with the number of KT2 cells put in.

As regards this clonotype: Its antigen is unknown. No much larger clone is present one base from it, and per-base qualities are unavailable.

Known numbers of KT2, a T cell clone whose TCR had been sequenced previously, were spiked into unfractionated PBMC to test the sensitivity and accuracy of the pipeline. A range of KT2-to-PBMC ratios was produced by mixing KT2 cells with a fixed number of PBMC. Library method: UMI-ligation and nested PCR. A single-stranded oligonucleotide bearing the Illumina SP2 sequence and a UMI was ligated to the 3' end of the cDNA with T4 RNA ligase 1. PCR1 was run for 4 to 5 cycles (98 degrees C for 15 s, 69 degrees C for 30 s, 72 degrees C for 40 s), and an equimolar mix of RC1.1 and RC1.2, covering TRBC1 and TRBC2, was used as the beta primer. From PCR2 onward, TCR alpha and beta chains were processed separately, with sample indices and Illumina adaptors added. Placed after an 8-base spacer, the UMI was made up of 12 random nucleotides arranged as two hexamers with a spacer between them. Libraries were sequenced on an Illumina MiSeq with v2 2x251 paired-end chemistry, typically about twelve samples per run. To boost diversity, each sequencing library was supplemented with PhiX DNA at 5-7%. The authors' pipeline ran thus. bcl2fastq converted raw reads to FASTQ, and Demultiplexor demultiplexed the reads by dual indices. Decombinator assigned V and J genes by tag matching, allowing a single base-pair mismatch. UMIs were used by Collapsinator to correct both sequencing errors and frequency errors caused by PCR heterogeneity. CDR3Translator converted Decombinator identifiers to nucleotide sequence, translated to amino acids, and extracted CDR3 using C- and N-terminal motifs. A cluster of KT2 sequences sharing one unique molecular identifier was counted as one distinct KT2 TCR. The public reads were reprocessed in TCRdb via fastp at Q25 and MiXCR, keeping in-frame beta chains. When rows share a CDR3 protein, they turn into one entry using the most common DNA and genes. What appears here as the V and J calls and clone size reflects TCRdb's work, not the paper's. This sample lists roughly 38,000 distinct CDR3 sequences; over 15% were detected once. Approximately 40% of the sample is taken by the ten largest.

V sheds 0 bases and J sheds 3 bases, leaving 5 bases between their ends. As encoded in the germline V gene (reference sequence), CDR1 is LNHDA while CDR2 is SQIVND. Taken from cysteine to phenylalanine, the CDR3 has 13 residues. This entry keeps only the CDR3 DNA: 39 bases, framed from base 1. This TCR came from a human donor. The specimen was PBMCs spiked with cells of the T cell clone KT2. The chain uses TRBV19 and TRBJ1-1, with the D gene too uncertain to name. For the CDR3, the sequence is CASSIDKDTEAFF. The nucleotide sequence is TGTGCCAGTAGTATAGATAAGGACACTGAAGCTTTCTTT.